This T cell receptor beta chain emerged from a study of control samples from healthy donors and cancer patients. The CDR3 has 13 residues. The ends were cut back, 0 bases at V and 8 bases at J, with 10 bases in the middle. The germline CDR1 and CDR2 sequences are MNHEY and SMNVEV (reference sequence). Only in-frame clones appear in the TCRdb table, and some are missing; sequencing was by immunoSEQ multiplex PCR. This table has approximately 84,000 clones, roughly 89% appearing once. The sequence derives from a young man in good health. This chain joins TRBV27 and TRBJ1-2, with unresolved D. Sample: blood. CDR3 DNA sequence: TGTGCCAGCAGTTTATCGTTAGGGTTAGGCTACACCTTC. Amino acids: CASSLSLGLGYTF.